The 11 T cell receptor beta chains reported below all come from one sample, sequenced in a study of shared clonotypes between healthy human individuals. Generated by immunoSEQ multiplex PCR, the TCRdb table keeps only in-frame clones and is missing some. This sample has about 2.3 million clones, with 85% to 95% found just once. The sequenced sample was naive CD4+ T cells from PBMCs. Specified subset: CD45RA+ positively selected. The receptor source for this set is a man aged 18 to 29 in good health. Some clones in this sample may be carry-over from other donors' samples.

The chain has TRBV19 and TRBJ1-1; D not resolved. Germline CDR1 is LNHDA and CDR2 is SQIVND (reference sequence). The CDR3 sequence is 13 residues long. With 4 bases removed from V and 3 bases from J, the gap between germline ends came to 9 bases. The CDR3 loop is CASSTEWDTEAFF. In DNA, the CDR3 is TGTGCCAGTAGTACAGAATGGGACACTGAAGCTTTCTTT.

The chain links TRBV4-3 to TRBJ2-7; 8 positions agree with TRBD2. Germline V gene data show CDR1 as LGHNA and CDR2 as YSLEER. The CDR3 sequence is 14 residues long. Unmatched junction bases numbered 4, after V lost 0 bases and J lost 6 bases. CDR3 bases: TGCGCCAGCAGCCAAGAATGGCGGGAGGTCGAGCAGTACTTC. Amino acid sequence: CASSQEWREVEQYF.

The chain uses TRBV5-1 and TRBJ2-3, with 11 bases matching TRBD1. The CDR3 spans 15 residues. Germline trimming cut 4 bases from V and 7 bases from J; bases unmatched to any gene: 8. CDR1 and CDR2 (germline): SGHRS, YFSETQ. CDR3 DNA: TGCGCCAGCAGCCCGACGGACAGGGGGCTGAATACGCAGTATTTT. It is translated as CASSPTDRGLNTQYF.

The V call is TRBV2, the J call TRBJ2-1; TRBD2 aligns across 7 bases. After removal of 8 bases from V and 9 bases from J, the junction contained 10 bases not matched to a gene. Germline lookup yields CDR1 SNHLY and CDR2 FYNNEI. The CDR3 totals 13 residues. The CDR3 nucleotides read TGTGCCAGCGGAGGGAGGGAAAGAGGTGAGCAGTTCTTC. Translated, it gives CASGGRERGEQFF.

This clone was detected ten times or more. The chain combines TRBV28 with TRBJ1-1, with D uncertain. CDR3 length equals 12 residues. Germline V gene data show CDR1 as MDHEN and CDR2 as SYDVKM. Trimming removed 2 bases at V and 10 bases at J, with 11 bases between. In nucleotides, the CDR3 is TGTGCCAGCAGTTTAATTTTCGGGGTAGCTTTCTTT. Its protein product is CASSLIFGVAFF.

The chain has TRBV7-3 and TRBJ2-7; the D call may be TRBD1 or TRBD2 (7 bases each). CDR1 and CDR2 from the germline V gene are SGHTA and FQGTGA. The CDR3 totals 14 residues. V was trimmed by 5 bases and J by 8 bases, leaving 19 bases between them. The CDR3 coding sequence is TGTGCCAGCAGCAAAGCGGGGACAGCATCCCAGCAGTACTTC. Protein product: CASSKAGTASQQYF.

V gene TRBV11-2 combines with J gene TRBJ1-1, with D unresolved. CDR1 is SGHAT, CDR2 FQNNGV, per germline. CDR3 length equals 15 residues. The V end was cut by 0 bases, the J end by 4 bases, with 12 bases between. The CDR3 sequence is CASSLDRRVTTEAFF. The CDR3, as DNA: TGTGCCAGCAGCTTAGATCGGCGGGTCACCACTGAAGCTTTCTTT.

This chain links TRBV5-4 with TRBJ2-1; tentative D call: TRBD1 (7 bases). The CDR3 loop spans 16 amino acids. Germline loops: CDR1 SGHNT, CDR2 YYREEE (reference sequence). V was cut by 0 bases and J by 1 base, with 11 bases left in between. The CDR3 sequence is CASSLETGRSYNEQFF. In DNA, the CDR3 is TGTGCCAGCAGCTTGGAGACAGGGAGGTCCTACAATGAGCAGTTCTTC.

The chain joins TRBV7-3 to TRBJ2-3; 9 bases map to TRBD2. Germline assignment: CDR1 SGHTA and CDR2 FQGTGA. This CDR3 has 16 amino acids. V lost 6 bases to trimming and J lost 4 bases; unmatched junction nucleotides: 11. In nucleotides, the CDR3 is TGTGCCAGCAGTCCCAGTGGTAGCGGGAGTCCAGATACGCAGTATTTT. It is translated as CASSPSGSGSPDTQYF.

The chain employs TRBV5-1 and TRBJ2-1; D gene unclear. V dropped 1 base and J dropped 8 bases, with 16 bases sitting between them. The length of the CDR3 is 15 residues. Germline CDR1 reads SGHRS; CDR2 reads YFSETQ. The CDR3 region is CASSLYPSQYDEQFF. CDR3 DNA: TGCGCCAGCAGCTTGTACCCTAGTCAGTATGATGAGCAGTTCTTC.

CDR3 protein: CASSLVPNRGETFF. In DNA form, the CDR3 reads TGTGCCAGCAGTTTAGTCCCTAACAGGGGTGAGACTTTCTTT. This chain uses TRBV27 with TRBJ1-1; 7 bases are a match to TRBD1. With 2 bases clipped from V and 12 bases from J, the junction kept 12 bases outside the gene matches. Germline CDR1 MNHEY, CDR2 SMNVEV (reference sequence). The CDR3 is made up of 14 amino acids.